The clone carrying this T cell receptor (beta chain) was found a few times. Using unique molecular identifiers, the investigators prepared the TCRbeta library. In TCRdb, the PCR reads were re-called with MiXCR into one record per CDR3 protein. The table lists around 370,000 distinct CDR3 sequences, approximately 10% of them singletons. The sample originates from a study of T-cell reconstitution after alpha-beta-depleted transplantation in children. This CDR3 is 14 amino acids long. Germline V gives CDR1 SGHRS, CDR2 YFSETQ. V gave up 3 bases and J gave up 2 bases; unmatched junction bases: 4. The chain recombines TRBV5-1 with TRBJ1-1, with TRBD1 matching 7 bases. The sequencing here drew on PBMCs from the stem cell graft donor, taken from the stem cell graft. The origin of this receptor is a human donor who donated a stem cell graft to a child with acute lymphoblastic leukemia. The CDR3 spells CASSSGQFNTEAFF. CDR3 bases: TGCGCCAGCAGCTCGGGACAGTTTAACACTGAAGCTTTCTTT.